The 2 T cell receptor beta chains presented below share a single source sample, sequenced in a study of blood T cells in healthy people across ages. A sample-barcoded 5' primer and a J-beta primer mix were used in a second PCR of roughly 6 to 11 cycles. From the 5' RACE reads, TCRdb called clonotypes with MiXCR, one entry per CDR3 protein. The sample holds 780,000 or so distinct CDR3 sequences, about 53% seen once. The sample comprised blood. The receptors were sampled from a man older than 75 in good health.

The genes are TRBV7-9 and TRBJ2-7, with 8 bases aligning to TRBD2. The junction had 9 bases not matched to a gene; V was cut back by 5 bases and J by 3 bases. Germline V gene lookup returns CDR1 SEHNR and CDR2 FQNEAQ (reference sequence). The CDR3 spans 15 residues. The CDR3 reads CASSGNGGVNYEQYF. CDR3 DNA: TGTGCCAGCAGCGGCAACGGGGGGGTAAACTACGAGCAGTACTTC.

This chain connects TRBV5-1 to TRBJ2-3, with D unresolved. V gave up 0 bases and J gave up 5 bases, with 13 bases separating them. Per the germline V gene, CDR1 is SGHRS and CDR2 is YFSETQ. The CDR3 covers 15 residues. The CDR3 sequence is CASSLDSFPGDTQYF. In DNA, the CDR3 is TGCGCCAGCAGCTTGGACAGTTTTCCGGGAGATACGCAGTATTTT.